This T cell receptor beta chain was sequenced for a study of PD-1 blockade in mismatch repair-deficient tumors. Per germline, CDR1 MNHNY and CDR2 SVGAGI (reference sequence). The CDR3 has 16 amino acids. With V trimmed by 4 bases and J by 8 bases, 11 bases remained unmatched. Using immunoSEQ multiplex PCR, the repertoire was profiled, and TCRdb retains in-frame clones only, with some absent. The sample shows approximately 50,000 clones, roughly 78% of them seen only once. The sequenced sample was peripheral blood, obtained 4 weeks after starting pembrolizumab. V and J are TRBV6-6 and TRBJ2-1; 10 nucleotides match TRBD2. The TCR originated in an adult with mismatch repair-deficient cancer. CDR3 nucleotide sequence: TGTGCCAGCAGTTCTTCCGGGGCTAGCGGGAGCGATGAGCAGTTCTTC. Its protein product is CASSSSGASGSDEQFF.